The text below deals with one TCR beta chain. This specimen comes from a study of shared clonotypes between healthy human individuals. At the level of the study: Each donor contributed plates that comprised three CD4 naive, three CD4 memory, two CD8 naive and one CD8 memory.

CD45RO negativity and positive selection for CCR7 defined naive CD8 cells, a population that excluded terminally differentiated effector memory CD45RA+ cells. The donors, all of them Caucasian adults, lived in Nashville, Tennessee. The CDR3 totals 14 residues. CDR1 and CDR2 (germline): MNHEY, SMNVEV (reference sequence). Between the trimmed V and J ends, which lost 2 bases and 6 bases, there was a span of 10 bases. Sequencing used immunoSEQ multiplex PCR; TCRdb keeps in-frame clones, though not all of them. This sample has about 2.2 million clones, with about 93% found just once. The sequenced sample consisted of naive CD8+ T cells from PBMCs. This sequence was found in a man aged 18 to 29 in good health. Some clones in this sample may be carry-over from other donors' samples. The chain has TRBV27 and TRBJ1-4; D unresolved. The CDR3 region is CASSLGRNHEKLFF. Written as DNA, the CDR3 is TGTGCCAGCAGTTTAGGGCGGAACCATGAAAAACTGTTTTTT.